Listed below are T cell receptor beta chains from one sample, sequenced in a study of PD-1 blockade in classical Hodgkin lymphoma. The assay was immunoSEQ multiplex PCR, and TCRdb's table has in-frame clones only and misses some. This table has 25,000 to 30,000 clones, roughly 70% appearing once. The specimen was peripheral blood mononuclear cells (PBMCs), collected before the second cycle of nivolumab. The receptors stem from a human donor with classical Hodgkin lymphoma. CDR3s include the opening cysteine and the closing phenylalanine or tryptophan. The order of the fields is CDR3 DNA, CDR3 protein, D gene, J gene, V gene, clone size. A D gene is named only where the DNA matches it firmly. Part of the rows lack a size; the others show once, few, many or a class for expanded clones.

DNA: TGTGCCAGCAGTGAAGGGCTGGGACAGAACTATGGCTACACCTTC
CDR3: CASSEGLGQNYGYTF
D: TRBD1
J: TRBJ1-2
V: TRBV6-1
size: -

DNA: TGTGCCAGCTCACCCGGATGGGGGATAGCGACTTACACAGATACGCAGTATTTT
CDR3: CASSPGWGIATYTDTQYF
D: -
J: TRBJ2-3
V: TRBV18
size: -

DNA: TGTGCCAGCAGCCAGGGGTGGCTAAGCACAGATACGCAGTATTTT
CDR3: CASSQGWLSTDTQYF
D: -
J: TRBJ2-3
V: TRBV5-8
size: -

DNA: TGTGCCAGCAGCTTCGGACAGGTAAACACAGATACGCAGTATTTT
CDR3: CASSFGQVNTDTQYF
D: TRBD1
J: TRBJ2-3
V: TRBV7-9
size: -

DNA: TGTGCCAGCAGTCGCCCGGGACACAGCAATTCACCCCTCCACTTT
CDR3: CASSRPGHSNSPLHF
D: -
J: TRBJ1-6
V: TRBV6-6
size: once

DNA: TGTGCCAGCTCACCATCGGATAGAGATGGCTACACCTTC
CDR3: CASSPSDRDGYTF
D: -
J: TRBJ1-2
V: TRBV18
size: once

DNA: TGCGCCAGCAGCTCTGGACAGGGAGGAAGCACAGATACGCAGTATTTT
CDR3: CASSSGQGGSTDTQYF
D: TRBD1
J: TRBJ2-3
V: TRBV5-1
size: -

DNA: TGTGCCAGCAGTTTGGCCGGGGGAAACACCATATATTTT
CDR3: CASSLAGGNTIYF
D: -
J: TRBJ1-3
V: TRBV5-6
size: once

DNA: TGTGCCACCAGGACCCGGGACGTGTATGGCTACACCTTC
CDR3: CATRTRDVYGYTF
D: -
J: TRBJ1-2
V: TRBV7-9
size: -

DNA: TGTGCCAGCAGTATAAACAGGGAAAACACTGAAGCTTTCTTT
CDR3: CASSINRENTEAFF
D: -
J: TRBJ1-1
V: TRBV6-6
size: -

DNA: TGTGCCAACCTAGGGGAGAAGGAAAAACTGTTTTTT
CDR3: CANLGEKEKLFF
D: -
J: TRBJ1-4
V: TRBV12-1
size: -

DNA: TGTGCCAGTAGGGATCAGGGGGTTAGCGGGAAGACCCAGTACTTC
CDR3: CASRDQGVSGKTQYF
D: -
J: TRBJ2-5
V: TRBV19
size: -

DNA: TGTGCCAGCAGTGAAATGGGGAGGGGAGCATATAGCAATCAGCCCCAGCATTTT
CDR3: CASSEMGRGAYSNQPQHF
D: -
J: TRBJ1-5
V: TRBV2
size: -

DNA: TGCGCCAGCAGCCAAGCGTACAGGGGTCGTACTGAAGCTTTCTTT
CDR3: CASSQAYRGRTEAFF
D: TRBD1
J: TRBJ1-1
V: TRBV4-1
size: -

DNA: TGTGCCTGGAGTGTAGGGCAGGGCTCTGGAAACACCATATATTTT
CDR3: CAWSVGQGSGNTIYF
D: -
J: TRBJ1-3
V: TRBV30
size: -

DNA: TGTGCCAGCAGCCTCCGGGACAGGGAAAGGGGTACCGGGGAGCTGTTTTTT
CDR3: CASSLRDRERGTGELFF
D: TRBD1
J: TRBJ2-2
V: TRBV11-3
size: few

DNA: TGTGCCAGCAGTTACCCCAGGGGGGAGGGGAACGAGCAGTACTTC
CDR3: CASSYPRGEGNEQYF
D: -
J: TRBJ2-7
V: TRBV6-6
size: -

DNA: TGTGCCAGCAGTGATGCGGGGGTCACAGATACGCAGTATTTT
CDR3: CASSDAGVTDTQYF
D: TRBD2
J: TRBJ2-3
V: TRBV5-6
size: -

DNA: TGCGCCAGCAGCTTTGACGGAGCGAACACTGAAGCTTTCTTT
CDR3: CASSFDGANTEAFF
D: -
J: TRBJ1-1
V: TRBV5-1
size: -

DNA: TGCGCCAGCAGCTTGCTGGGCTCTGGAAACACCATATATTTT
CDR3: CASSLLGSGNTIYF
D: -
J: TRBJ1-3
V: TRBV5-1
size: -

DNA: TGTGCCAGCAGTGGATCAACAACCGGGGGTGAAAAACTGTTTTTT
CDR3: CASSGSTTGGEKLFF
D: -
J: TRBJ1-4
V: TRBV25-1
size: -

DNA: TGTGCCATCAGTGATATCGGGGGCGGTGGCTACACCTTC
CDR3: CAISDIGGGGYTF
D: -
J: TRBJ1-2
V: TRBV10-3
size: once

DNA: TGCGCCAGCAGCTTGAGTGGACAGGCTGAGACCCAGTACTTC
CDR3: CASSLSGQAETQYF
D: TRBD1
J: TRBJ2-5
V: TRBV5-1
size: few

DNA: TGTGCCAGCGGAATCTCTTATGGCTACACCTTC
CDR3: CASGISYGYTF
D: -
J: TRBJ1-2
V: TRBV28
size: -

DNA: TGCGCCAGCAGCCAAGTATCATTCCGGAATTCACCCCTCCACTTT
CDR3: CASSQVSFRNSPLHF
D: -
J: TRBJ1-6
V: TRBV4-1
size: -